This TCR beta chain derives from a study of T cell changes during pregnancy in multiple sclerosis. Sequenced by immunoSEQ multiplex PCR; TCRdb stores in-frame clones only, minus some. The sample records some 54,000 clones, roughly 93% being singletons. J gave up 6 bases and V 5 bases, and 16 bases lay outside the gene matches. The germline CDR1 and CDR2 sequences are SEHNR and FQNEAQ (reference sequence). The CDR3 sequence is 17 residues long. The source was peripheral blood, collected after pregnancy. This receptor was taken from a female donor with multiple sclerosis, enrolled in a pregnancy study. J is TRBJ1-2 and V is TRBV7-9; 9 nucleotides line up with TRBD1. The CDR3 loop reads CASSPITPTGGADGYTF. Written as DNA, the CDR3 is TGTGCCAGCAGCCCTATCACCCCTACAGGGGGCGCAGATGGCTACACCTTC.